This is a list of T cell receptor beta chains from one sample in a study of CD8 T cells in ankylosing spondylitis. MiXCR, run by TCRdb on the 5' RACE reads, gives a single entry per CDR3 protein. Of 130,000 or so distinct CDR3 sequences in the sample, 17% are singletons; the top ten hold 30% to 35%. The specimen was blood, either unsorted or a sorted T cell fraction (not recorded which). The receptor source for this set is a male donor with ankylosing spondylitis. Both conserved end residues are part of each CDR3. A D gene is named only where the DNA matches it firmly. Clone size is given for some rows only: seen once, a few or many times, or a class if the clone is expanded.

abundance	v_gene	d_gene	j_gene	CDR3aa	CDR3nt
-	TRBV14	-	TRBJ2-7	CASSQTLNIYEQYF	TGTGCCAGCAGCCAGACCCTAAATATCTACGAGCAGTACTTC
-	TRBV20-1	TRBD2	TRBJ2-1	CSVLLAGGNDEQFF	TGCAGTGTCCTTCTAGCGGGAGGCAACGATGAGCAGTTCTTC
many	TRBV29-1	-	TRBJ2-1	CSVEGGRLPNEQFF	TGCAGCGTTGAAGGGGGCAGACTTCCCAATGAGCAGTTCTTC
few	TRBV27	-	TRBJ2-5	CASSLSQVQETQYF	TGTGCCAGCAGTTTATCGCAGGTCCAAGAGACCCAGTACTTC
-	TRBV7-9	-	TRBJ2-1	CASSLGRDGYHEQFF	TGTGCCAGCAGCTTAGGGAGGGATGGTTATCATGAGCAGTTCTTC
few	TRBV7-9	-	TRBJ2-2	CASSEGGGELFF	TGTGCCAGCAGCGAGGGGGGCGGGGAGCTGTTTTTT
many	TRBV7-9	-	TRBJ2-7	CASSLLSPYEQYF	TGTGCCAGCAGCTTATTGTCCCCGTACGAGCAGTACTTC
few	TRBV5-1	TRBD1	TRBJ2-2	CASSLQGAPGELFF	TGCGCCAGCAGCCTACAGGGGGCACCTGGGGAGCTGTTTTTT
many	TRBV3-1	-	TRBJ1-2	CASSQDTLQWGYTF	TGTGCCAGCAGCCAAGATACTTTACAGTGGGGCTACACCTTC
-	TRBV12-3/TRBV12-4	-	TRBJ2-3	CASSLDYTQYF	TGTGCCAGCAGTCTTGACTATACGCAGTATTTT
few	TRBV25-1	-	TRBJ2-2	CASSDYDGDPNTGELFF	TGTGCCAGCAGTGACTACGATGGAGATCCGAACACCGGGGAGCTGTTTTTT
few	TRBV20-1	TRBD1	TRBJ1-2	CSATRDRGHYGYTF	TGCAGTGCAACCAGGGACAGGGGGCACTATGGCTACACCTTC
many	TRBV28	TRBD2	TRBJ2-7	CASSLGGRVDEQYF	TGTGCCAGCAGTTTGGGCGGGAGGGTTGACGAGCAGTACTTC
few	TRBV4-1	-	TRBJ1-6	CASSTSVASPLHF	TGCGCCAGCAGCACCAGTGTCGCTTCACCCCTCCACTTT
-	TRBV25-1	-	TRBJ2-5	CASRTATETQYF	TGTGCCAGCAGAACCGCCACGGAGACCCAGTACTTC
few	TRBV20-1	TRBD1	TRBJ2-7	CSARTGIIHEQYF	TGCAGTGCTAGGACAGGGATCATCCACGAGCAGTACTTC
few	TRBV2	-	TRBJ2-7	CASSRSGEEQYF	TGTGCCAGCAGTCGGTCCGGGGAAGAGCAGTACTTC
few	TRBV10-3	TRBD1	TRBJ1-2	CAISGKGTEPGYTF	TGTGCCATCAGTGGAAAGGGGACAGAGCCCGGCTACACCTTC
-	TRBV4-3	TRBD2	TRBJ2-3	CASSLAGTGTDTQYF	TGCGCCAGCAGTCTAGCGGGAACCGGCACAGATACGCAGTATTTT
once	TRBV6-2/TRBV6-3	TRBD1	TRBJ1-5	CASSYLQGENQPQHF	TGTGCCAGCAGTTACTTACAGGGGGAGAATCAGCCCCAGCATTTT
-	TRBV3-1	TRBD2	TRBJ2-3	CASSHGLAPLRTDTQYF	TGTGCCAGCAGCCACGGACTAGCGCCTTTGCGCACAGATACGCAGTATTTT
few	TRBV6-2/TRBV6-3	TRBD2	TRBJ2-1	CASSYQLAGDVGGEQFF	TGTGCCAGCAGTTACCAGTTAGCGGGAGATGTAGGGGGTGAGCAGTTCTTC
few	TRBV7-9	-	TRBJ1-2	CASSLGADYTF	TGTGCCAGCAGCCTCGGGGCGGACTACACCTTC
-	TRBV14	-	TRBJ2-7	CASSQGSGPLYEQYF	TGTGCCAGCAGCCAAGGGTCGGGGCCCCTCTACGAGCAGTACTTC
-	TRBV29-1	-	TRBJ2-2	CSVERDQVTGELFF	TGCAGCGTTGAACGGGATCAGGTCACCGGGGAGCTGTTTTTT